One T cell receptor (beta chain) is described in this entry. Germline trimming cut 3 bases from V and 4 bases from J; bases unmatched to any gene: 3. The germline gives CDR1 LNHNV, CDR2 YYDKDF (reference sequence). The CDR3 contains 13 residues. This entry is derived from a study of technical replicates of blood from a handful of donors. Profiling relied on immunoSEQ multiplex PCR, and the TCRdb table lists in-frame clones only, not all of them. Of tens of thousands of clones listed, 95% to 96% are singletons. This chain connects TRBV15 to TRBJ2-7, with 7 bases matching TRBD1. This clonotype was sampled from a human donor in good health. The source material was T cells isolated from PBMCs. The CDR3 loop reads CATSSGQAYEQYF. CDR3 nucleotide sequence: TGTGCCACCAGCAGCGGACAGGCTTACGAGCAGTACTTC. The variable domain in full, completed from reference TRBV15 and TRBJ2-7, reads DAMVIQNPRYQVTQFGKPVTLSCSQTLNHNVMYWYQQKSSQAPKLLFHYYDKDFNNEADTPDNFQSRRPNTSFCFLDIRSPGLGDTAMYLCATSSGQAYEQYFGPGTRLTVT.